The clone carrying this T cell receptor beta chain was observed a few times. Preparing the TCRbeta library involved the use of unique molecular identifiers. One entry per CDR3 protein, called by TCRdb with MiXCR from the PCR reads. The data contain about 500,000 distinct CDR3 sequences, around a third of them seen just once; the ten biggest clones take up around 2.4%. The data are from a study of T-cell reconstitution after alpha-beta-depleted transplantation in children. Germline loops: CDR1 KGHSH, CDR2 LQKENI. V was pared by 1 base and J by 1 base, with 4 bases of the junction left unmatched. The CDR3 runs to 16 residues.

The genes are TRBV18 and TRBJ1-1; 9 bases are a match to TRBD1. The specimen was PBMCs from the stem cell graft donor, collected from the stem cell graft. The clonotype was recovered from a human donor who donated a stem cell graft to a child with aplastic anemia. The CDR3 nucleotides are TGTGCCAGCTCACCACAGGTGACAGGGGGGAACACTGAAGCTTTCTTT. Protein product: CASSPQVTGGNTEAFF.